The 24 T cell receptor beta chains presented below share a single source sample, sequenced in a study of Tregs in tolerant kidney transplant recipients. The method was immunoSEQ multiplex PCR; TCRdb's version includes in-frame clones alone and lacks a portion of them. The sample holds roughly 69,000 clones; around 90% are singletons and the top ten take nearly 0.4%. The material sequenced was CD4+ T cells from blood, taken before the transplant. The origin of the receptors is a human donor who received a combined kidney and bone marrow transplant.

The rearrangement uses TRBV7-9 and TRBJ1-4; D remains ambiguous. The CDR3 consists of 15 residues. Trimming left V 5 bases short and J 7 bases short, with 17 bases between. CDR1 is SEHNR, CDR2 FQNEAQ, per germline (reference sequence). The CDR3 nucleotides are TGTGCCAGCAGCCCCCTCTGGAGTGGTGGTGAAAAACTGTTTTTT. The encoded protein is CASSPLWSGGEKLFF.

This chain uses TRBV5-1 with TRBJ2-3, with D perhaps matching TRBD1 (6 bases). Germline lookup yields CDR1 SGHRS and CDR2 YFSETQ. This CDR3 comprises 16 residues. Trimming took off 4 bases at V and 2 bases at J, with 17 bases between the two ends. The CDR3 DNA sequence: TGCGCCAGCAGCCTGGGGGCCTTTCGGGACACAGATACGCAGTATTTT. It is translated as CASSLGAFRDTDTQYF.

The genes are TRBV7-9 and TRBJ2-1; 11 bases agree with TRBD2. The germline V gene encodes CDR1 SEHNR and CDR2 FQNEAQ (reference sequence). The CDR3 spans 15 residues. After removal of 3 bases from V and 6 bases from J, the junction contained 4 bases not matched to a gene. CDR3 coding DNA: TGTGCCAGCAGCTTCGCGACTAGCGGGGTCAATGAGCAGTTCTTC. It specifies CASSFATSGVNEQFF.

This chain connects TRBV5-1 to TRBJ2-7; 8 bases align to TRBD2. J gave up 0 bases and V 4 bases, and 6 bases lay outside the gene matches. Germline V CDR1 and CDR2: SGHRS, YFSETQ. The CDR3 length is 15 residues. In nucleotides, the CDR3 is TGCGCCAGCAGCACTAGCGGTTCGAGCTCCTACGAGCAGTACTTC. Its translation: CASSTSGSSSYEQYF.

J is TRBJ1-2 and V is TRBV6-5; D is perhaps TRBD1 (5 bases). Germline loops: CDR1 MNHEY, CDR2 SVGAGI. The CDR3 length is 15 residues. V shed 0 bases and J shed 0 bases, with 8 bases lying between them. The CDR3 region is CASSYSGLANYGYTF. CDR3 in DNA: TGTGCCAGCAGTTACTCGGGGCTTGCTAACTATGGCTACACCTTC.

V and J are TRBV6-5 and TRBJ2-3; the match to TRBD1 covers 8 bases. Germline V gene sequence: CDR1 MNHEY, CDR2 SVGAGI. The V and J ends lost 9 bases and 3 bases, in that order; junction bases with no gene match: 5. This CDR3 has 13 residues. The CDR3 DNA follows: TGTGCCAGTACGGGACAGGCTACAGATACGCAGTATTTT. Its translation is CASTGQATDTQYF.

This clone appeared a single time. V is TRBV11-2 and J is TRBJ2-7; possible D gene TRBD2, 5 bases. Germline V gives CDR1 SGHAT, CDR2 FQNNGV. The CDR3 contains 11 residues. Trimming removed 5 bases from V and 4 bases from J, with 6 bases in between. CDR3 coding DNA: TGTGCCAGCAGCGGGGAGTACGAGCAGTACTTC. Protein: CASSGEYEQYF.

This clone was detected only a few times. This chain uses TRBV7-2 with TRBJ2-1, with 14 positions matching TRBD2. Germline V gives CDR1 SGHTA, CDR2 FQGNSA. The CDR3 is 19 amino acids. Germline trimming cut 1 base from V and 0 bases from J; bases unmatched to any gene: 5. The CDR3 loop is CASSLVGTSGRSSYNEQFF. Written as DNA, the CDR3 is TGTGCCAGCAGCTTAGTTGGGACTAGCGGGAGAAGCTCCTACAATGAGCAGTTCTTC.

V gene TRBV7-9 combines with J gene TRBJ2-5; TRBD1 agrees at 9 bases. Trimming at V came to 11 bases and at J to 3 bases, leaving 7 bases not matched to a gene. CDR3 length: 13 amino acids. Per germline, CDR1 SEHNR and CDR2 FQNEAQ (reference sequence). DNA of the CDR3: TGTGCCGCCATAGGACAGGGGAAAGAGACCCAGTACTTC. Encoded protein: CAAIGQGKETQYF.

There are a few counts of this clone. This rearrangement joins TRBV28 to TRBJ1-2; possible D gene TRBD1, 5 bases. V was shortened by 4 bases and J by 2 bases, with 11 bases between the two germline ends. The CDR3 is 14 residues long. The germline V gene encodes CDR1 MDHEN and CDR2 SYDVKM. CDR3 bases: TGTGCCAGCAGTTCGGCACAGGTCAACTATGGCTACACCTTC. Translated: CASSSAQVNYGYTF.

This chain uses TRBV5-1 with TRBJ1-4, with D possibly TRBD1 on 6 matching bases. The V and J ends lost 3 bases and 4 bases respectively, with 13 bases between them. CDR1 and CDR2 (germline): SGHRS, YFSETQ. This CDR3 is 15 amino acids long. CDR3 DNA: TGCGCCAGCAGCTCCTCGACAGGCCGTAATGAAAAACTGTTTTTT. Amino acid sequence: CASSSSTGRNEKLFF. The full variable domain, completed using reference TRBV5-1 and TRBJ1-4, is KAGVTQTPRYLIKTRGQQVTLSCSPISGHRSVSWYQQTPGQGLQFLFEYFSETQRNKGNFPGRFSGRQFSNSRSEMNVSTLELGDSALYLCASSSSTGRNEKLFFGSGTQLSVL.

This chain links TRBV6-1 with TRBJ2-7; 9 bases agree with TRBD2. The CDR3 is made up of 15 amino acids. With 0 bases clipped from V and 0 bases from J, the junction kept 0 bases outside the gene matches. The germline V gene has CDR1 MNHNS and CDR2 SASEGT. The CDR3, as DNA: TGTGCCAGCAGTGAAGCTAGCGGGAGCTCCTACGAGCAGTACTTC. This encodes CASSEASGSSYEQYF.

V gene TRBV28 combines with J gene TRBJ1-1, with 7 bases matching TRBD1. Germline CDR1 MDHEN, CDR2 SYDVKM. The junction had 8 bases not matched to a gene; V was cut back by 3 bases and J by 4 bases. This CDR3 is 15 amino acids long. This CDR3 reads CASSFSGGQATEAFF. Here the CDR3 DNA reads TGTGCCAGCAGTTTCTCAGGCGGACAGGCCACTGAAGCTTTCTTT.

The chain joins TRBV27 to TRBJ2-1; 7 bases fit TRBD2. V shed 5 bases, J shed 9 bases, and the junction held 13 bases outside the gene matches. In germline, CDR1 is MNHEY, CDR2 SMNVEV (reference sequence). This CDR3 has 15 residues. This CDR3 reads CASSPQPGLWVEQFF. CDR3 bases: TGTGCCAGCAGTCCGCAACCGGGACTATGGGTTGAGCAGTTCTTC.

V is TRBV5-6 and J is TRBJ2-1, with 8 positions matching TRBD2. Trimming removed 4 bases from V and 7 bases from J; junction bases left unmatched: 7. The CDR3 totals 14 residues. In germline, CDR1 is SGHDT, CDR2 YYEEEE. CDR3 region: CASSLASGRNEQFF. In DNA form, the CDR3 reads TGTGCCAGCAGCCTCGCGAGCGGGAGAAATGAGCAGTTCTTC.

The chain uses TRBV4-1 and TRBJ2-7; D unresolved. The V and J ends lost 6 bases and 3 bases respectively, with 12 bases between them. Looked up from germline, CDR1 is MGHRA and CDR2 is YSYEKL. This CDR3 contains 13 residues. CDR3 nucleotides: TGCGCCAGCAGTCGAGGCCTTAACTACGAGCAGTACTTC. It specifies CASSRGLNYEQYF.

CDR3 amino acids: CASSYGTLNTGELFF. CDR3 DNA: TGTGCCAGCAGTTACGGGACACTGAACACCGGGGAGCTGTTTTTT. V usage is TRBV6-6 and J usage is TRBJ2-2; D is possibly TRBD1 (6 bases). Germline V CDR1 and CDR2: MNHNY, SVGAGI (reference sequence). The V gene lost 2 bases and the J gene lost 1 base, with 8 bases spanning the gap. The CDR3 is 15 residues long.

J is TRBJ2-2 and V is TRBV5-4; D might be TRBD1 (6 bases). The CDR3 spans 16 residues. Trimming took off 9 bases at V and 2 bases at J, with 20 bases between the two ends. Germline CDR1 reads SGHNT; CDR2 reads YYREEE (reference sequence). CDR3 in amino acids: CATKPQGTQNTGELFF. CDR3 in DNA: TGTGCCACGAAACCTCAGGGGACGCAAAACACCGGGGAGCTGTTTTTT.

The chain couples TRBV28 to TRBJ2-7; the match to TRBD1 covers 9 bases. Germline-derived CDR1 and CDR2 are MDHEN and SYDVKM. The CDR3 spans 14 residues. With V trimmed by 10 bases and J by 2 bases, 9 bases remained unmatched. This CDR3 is CATTTGGKTYEQYF. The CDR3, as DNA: TGTGCCACTACCACAGGGGGCAAAACCTACGAGCAGTACTTC.

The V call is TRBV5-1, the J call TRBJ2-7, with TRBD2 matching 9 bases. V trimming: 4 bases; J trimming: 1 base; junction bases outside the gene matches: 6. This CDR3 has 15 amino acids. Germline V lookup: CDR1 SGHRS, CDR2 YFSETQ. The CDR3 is CASSMGLAISYEQYF. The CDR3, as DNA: TGCGCCAGCAGCATGGGACTAGCTATTTCCTACGAGCAGTACTTC. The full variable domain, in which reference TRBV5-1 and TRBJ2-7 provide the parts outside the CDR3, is KAGVTQTPRYLIKTRGQQVTLSCSPISGHRSVSWYQQTPGQGLQFLFEYFSETQRNKGNFPGRFSGRQFSNSRSEMNVSTLELGDSALYLCASSMGLAISYEQYFGPGTRLTVT.

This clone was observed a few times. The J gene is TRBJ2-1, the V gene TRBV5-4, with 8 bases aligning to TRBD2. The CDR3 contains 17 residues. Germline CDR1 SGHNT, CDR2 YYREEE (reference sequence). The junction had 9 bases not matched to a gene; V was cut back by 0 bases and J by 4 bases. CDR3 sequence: CASSLVGLEGPYNEQFF. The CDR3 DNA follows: TGTGCCAGCAGCTTGGTGGGACTAGAGGGGCCTTACAATGAGCAGTTCTTC.

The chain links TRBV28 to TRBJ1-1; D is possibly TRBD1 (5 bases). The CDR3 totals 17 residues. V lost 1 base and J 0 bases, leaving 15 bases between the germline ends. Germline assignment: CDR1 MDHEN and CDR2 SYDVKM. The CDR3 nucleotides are TGTGCCAGCAGTTTATTATCTTTGCGGGGGATGAACACTGAAGCTTTCTTT. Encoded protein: CASSLLSLRGMNTEAFF.

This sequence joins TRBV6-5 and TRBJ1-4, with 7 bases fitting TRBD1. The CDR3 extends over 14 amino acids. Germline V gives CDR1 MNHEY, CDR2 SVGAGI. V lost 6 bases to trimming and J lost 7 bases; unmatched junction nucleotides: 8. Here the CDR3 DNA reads TGTGCCAGCAGGGTTACAGGGGCTGGTGAAAAACTGTTTTTT. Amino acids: CASRVTGAGEKLFF.

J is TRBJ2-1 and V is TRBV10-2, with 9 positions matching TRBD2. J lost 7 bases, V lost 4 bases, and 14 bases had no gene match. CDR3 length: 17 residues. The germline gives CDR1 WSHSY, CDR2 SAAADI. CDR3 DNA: TGCGCCAGCAGTGGAATAGCGGGAGAAGAAGGTGAAAATGAGCAGTTCTTC. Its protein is CASSGIAGEEGENEQFF.